This T cell receptor (beta chain) appears in the sequencing data of a study of T-cell reconstitution after alpha-beta-depleted transplantation in children. Notes on the study in general: Expanded graft clones numbering several hundred reportedly gave rise to alpha-beta T cells about two months after transplant. Some patients showed high day-60 TCRbeta diversity, which derived from surviving recipient T cells and thymic progenitors.

Germline V gene sequence: CDR1 SGHDN, CDR2 FVKESK. The CDR3 sequence is 16 residues long. J was trimmed by 6 bases and V by 2 bases; bases with no gene match: 8. Unique molecular identifiers tagged the TCRbeta library. From the PCR reads, TCRdb called clonotypes with MiXCR, one entry per CDR3 protein. The sample holds fewer than 250,000 distinct CDR3 sequences; roughly 15% are singletons and the top ten take about 45%. This clonotype came up a few times. No antigen is known for it. This TCR derives from a male patient aged 2 to 9 who had a stem cell transplant for acute lymphoblastic leukemia, so the T cells may come from the graft donor. V and J are TRBV14 and TRBJ2-2; 8 positions match TRBD2. The sequenced sample was PBMCs, mostly from graft donor cells, obtained 360 days after TCRalphabeta/CD19-depleted stem cell transplant. In DNA, the CDR3 is TGTGCCAGCAGCCAACCTCAAGCGGGAGCTCCCGGGGAGCTGTTTTTT. Protein product: CASSQPQAGAPGELFF.